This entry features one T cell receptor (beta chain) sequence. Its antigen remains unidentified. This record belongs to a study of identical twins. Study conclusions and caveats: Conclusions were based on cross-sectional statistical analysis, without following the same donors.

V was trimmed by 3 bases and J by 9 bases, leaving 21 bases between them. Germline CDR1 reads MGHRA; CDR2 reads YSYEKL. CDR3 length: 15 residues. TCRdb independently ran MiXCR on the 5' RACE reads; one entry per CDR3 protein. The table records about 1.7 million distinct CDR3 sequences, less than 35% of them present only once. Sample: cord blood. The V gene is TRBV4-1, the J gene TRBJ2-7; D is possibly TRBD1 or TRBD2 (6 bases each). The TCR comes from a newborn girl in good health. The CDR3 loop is CASSQNAGHGFGQYF. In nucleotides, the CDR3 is TGCGCCAGCAGCCAGAACGCGGGACACGGTTTCGGGCAGTACTTC.